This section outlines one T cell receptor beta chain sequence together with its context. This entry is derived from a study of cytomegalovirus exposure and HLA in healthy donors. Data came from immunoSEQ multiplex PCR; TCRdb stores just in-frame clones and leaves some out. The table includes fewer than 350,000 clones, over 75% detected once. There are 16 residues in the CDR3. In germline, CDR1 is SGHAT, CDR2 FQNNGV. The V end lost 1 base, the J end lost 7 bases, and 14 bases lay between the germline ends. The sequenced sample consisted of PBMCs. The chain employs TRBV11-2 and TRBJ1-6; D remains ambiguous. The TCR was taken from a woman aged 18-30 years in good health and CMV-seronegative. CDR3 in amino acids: CASSLGRGGRNSPLHF. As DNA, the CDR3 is TGTGCCAGCAGCTTAGGGCGTGGAGGTCGCAATTCACCCCTCCACTTT.